Listed below are T cell receptor beta chains from one sample, sequenced in a study of post-analysis software for immune sequencing data. TCRdb reprocessed the PCR reads via MiXCR and lists one record per CDR3 protein. Of roughly 580,000 distinct CDR3 sequences in the sample, about 40% were seen once. Sequences were obtained from blood. These receptors were obtained from a girl aged 5-17 years with multiple sclerosis. Both conserved end residues are part of each CDR3. Each record gives: clone size, D gene, J gene, V gene, CDR3 DNA, CDR3 protein. The D gene is left open where the match is weak. The size of a clone is reported for some rows only, either as once, few or many, or as a class for expanded clones.

clone size: few; D gene: .; J gene: TRBJ2-3; V gene: TRBV18; CDR3 DNA: TGTGCCAGCTCACCTCCGCCCGGGGATACGCAGTATTTT; CDR3 protein: CASSPPPGDTQYF
clone size: few; D gene: .; J gene: TRBJ1-2; V gene: TRBV7-2; CDR3 DNA: TGTGCCAGCATGCCACAGGGTTTCCATGGCTACACCTTC; CDR3 protein: CASMPQGFHGYTF
clone size: .; D gene: .; J gene: TRBJ2-5; V gene: TRBV20-1; CDR3 DNA: TGCAGTGCTACCCATCAAAGCCAAGAGACCCAGTACTTC; CDR3 protein: CSATHQSQETQYF
clone size: few; D gene: TRBD1; J gene: TRBJ1-2; V gene: TRBV29-1; CDR3 DNA: TGCAGCGCTGACCGATCTGGACAGGGCTATGGCTACACCTTC; CDR3 protein: CSADRSGQGYGYTF
clone size: few; D gene: .; J gene: TRBJ2-5; V gene: TRBV29-1; CDR3 DNA: TGCAGCGTTGAAGTCCGGGAAAGTATTGAGACCCAGTACTTC; CDR3 protein: CSVEVRESIETQYF
clone size: .; D gene: .; J gene: TRBJ1-1; V gene: TRBV9; CDR3 DNA: TGTGCCAGCAGCCCTCGCGCTTCCCTCTTGAACACTGAAGCTTTCTTT; CDR3 protein: CASSPRASLLNTEAFF
clone size: .; D gene: TRBD1; J gene: TRBJ1-2; V gene: TRBV28; CDR3 DNA: TGTGCCAGCAGTACGGGACAGAAGGGCTACACCTTC; CDR3 protein: CASSTGQKGYTF
clone size: .; D gene: .; J gene: TRBJ2-1; V gene: TRBV24-1; CDR3 DNA: TGTGCCACCAGCGCTCCAGGCGGATCCGGGGGGCAGTTCTTC; CDR3 protein: CATSAPGGSGGQFF
clone size: .; D gene: .; J gene: TRBJ2-2; V gene: TRBV7-2; CDR3 DNA: TGTGCCAGCAGCTTTACCCAGCACCCGAACACCGGGGAGCTGTTTTTT; CDR3 protein: CASSFTQHPNTGELFF
clone size: few; D gene: .; J gene: TRBJ1-2; V gene: TRBV11-2; CDR3 DNA: TGTGCCAGCAGCTTAATGCAGCTCGACTATGGCTACACCTTC; CDR3 protein: CASSLMQLDYGYTF
clone size: many; D gene: .; J gene: TRBJ2-3; V gene: TRBV5-1; CDR3 DNA: TGCGCCAGCAGAACGCAACCGCGAGGGGGCACAGATACGCAGTATTTT; CDR3 protein: CASRTQPRGGTDTQYF
clone size: .; D gene: TRBD2; J gene: TRBJ2-5; V gene: TRBV12-3/TRBV12-4; CDR3 DNA: TGTGCCAGCAGGGCTGGGGACTCTAGCGGGGGGTACCAAGAGACCCAGTACTTC; CDR3 protein: CASRAGDSSGGYQETQYF
clone size: .; D gene: .; J gene: TRBJ2-7; V gene: TRBV3-1; CDR3 DNA: TGTGCCAGCAGCCAAGCTGGCGTCGAGCAGTACTTC; CDR3 protein: CASSQAGVEQYF
clone size: .; D gene: .; J gene: TRBJ2-7; V gene: TRBV6-5; CDR3 DNA: TGTGCCAGCAGTTACGTCCACATTGGGGTCGACGAGCAGTACTTC; CDR3 protein: CASSYVHIGVDEQYF
clone size: once; D gene: .; J gene: TRBJ2-1; V gene: TRBV9; CDR3 DNA: TGTGCCAGCAGCGTAGAGACTAACTACAATGAGCAGTTCTTC; CDR3 protein: CASSVETNYNEQFF
clone size: few; D gene: TRBD1; J gene: TRBJ2-1; V gene: TRBV9; CDR3 DNA: TGTGCCAGCAGCCCCGGGACAGGGGGCGCGGCGTACAATGAGCAGTTCTTC; CDR3 protein: CASSPGTGGAAYNEQFF
clone size: .; D gene: .; J gene: TRBJ2-5; V gene: TRBV11-3; CDR3 DNA: TGTGCCAGCAGCTTTAGCTGGGGGAGGAAACAAGAGACCCAGTACTTC; CDR3 protein: CASSFSWGRKQETQYF
clone size: .; D gene: TRBD2; J gene: TRBJ2-1; V gene: TRBV12-3/TRBV12-4; CDR3 DNA: TGTGCCAGCAGTCTGCCCCGGGAGGGCAGCAATGAGCAGTTCTTC; CDR3 protein: CASSLPREGSNEQFF
clone size: few; D gene: .; J gene: TRBJ2-3; V gene: TRBV3-1; CDR3 DNA: TGTGCCAGCATCAAGGGGGGAACCACAGATACGCAGTATTTT; CDR3 protein: CASIKGGTTDTQYF
clone size: few; D gene: TRBD2; J gene: TRBJ2-7; V gene: TRBV6-5; CDR3 DNA: TGTGCCAGCAGTCTCCAGCGGGAGGGTCCCTACGAGAAGTACTTC; CDR3 protein: CASSLQREGPYEKYF
clone size: once; D gene: .; J gene: TRBJ1-1; V gene: TRBV12-3/TRBV12-4; CDR3 DNA: TGTGCCAGCAGACGAGGGTTTACTGAAGCTTTCTTT; CDR3 protein: CASRRGFTEAFF
clone size: .; D gene: .; J gene: TRBJ2-3; V gene: TRBV7-8; CDR3 DNA: TGTGCCACCGGTCCGAGCAGGGGCCTCACAAATACGCAGTATTTT; CDR3 protein: CATGPSRGLTNTQYF
clone size: .; D gene: .; J gene: TRBJ1-6; V gene: TRBV6-5; CDR3 DNA: TGTGCCAGCAGTTACGCCAGCTCCTTCTTTTCACCCCTCCACTTT; CDR3 protein: CASSYASSFFSPLHF
clone size: .; D gene: .; J gene: TRBJ1-2; V gene: TRBV25-1; CDR3 DNA: TGTGCCAGCAGATTGACAGACGTAACTGGCTACACCTTC; CDR3 protein: CASRLTDVTGYTF